This is a list of T cell receptor beta chains from one sample in a study of Ad26.COV2.S vaccination and SARS-CoV-2 variants. TCRdb's copy holds only in-frame clones and misses some; the assay was immunoSEQ multiplex PCR. The sample lists about 240,000 clones, approximately 90% occurring once. The sample in question was peripheral blood, obtained in a trial of Ad26.COV2.S vaccine versus placebo. These receptors were taken from a person aged 18-60 years who received the Ad26.COV2.S COVID-19 vaccine or a placebo. Each CDR3 is given with its conserved first and last residue. D genes are given only for firm matches. The listing skips clone size in some rows; elsewhere it reads once, few, many or a size class.

CASSSGQPPQYF | TGCGCCAGCAGCTCGGGACAGCCCCCGCAGTACTTC | TRBJ2-7 | few | TRBV5-1 | TRBD1
CASSYSSGQGYEKLFF | TGTGCCAGCAGTTACTCGAGCGGACAGGGGTATGAAAAACTGTTTTTT | TRBJ1-4 | - | TRBV6-8 | TRBD1
CASRKSWGSYEQYF | TGTGCCAGTAGAAAGTCTTGGGGGTCCTACGAGCAGTACTTC | TRBJ2-7 | - | TRBV19 | -
CASSLAGGAPYEQYF | TGTGCCAGCAGCTTGGCTGGCGGAGCCCCCTACGAGCAGTACTTC | TRBJ2-7 | - | TRBV5-8 | -
CASSLSVAGATEAFF | TGTGCCAGCAGTTTATCCGTTGCGGGGGCGACTGAAGCTTTCTTT | TRBJ1-1 | - | TRBV27 | -
CASSLNSAYEQYF | TGTGCCAGCAGCTTAAACTCTGCCTACGAGCAGTACTTC | TRBJ2-7 | - | TRBV7-2 | -
CASSQVLAGGPPDTQYF | TGCGCCAGCAGCCAAGTACTAGCGGGGGGGCCGCCAGATACGCAGTATTTT | TRBJ2-3 | - | TRBV4-3 | TRBD2
CASSLSDPPNMNTEAFF | TGTGCCAGCAGCCTAAGTGACCCCCCTAACATGAACACTGAAGCTTTCTTT | TRBJ1-1 | - | TRBV28 | -
CASRTDRGYEQYF | TGTGCCAGCAGGACGGACAGGGGGTACGAGCAGTACTTC | TRBJ2-7 | - | TRBV12-3/TRBV12-4 | TRBD1
CASSIIPRNTEAFF | TGTGCCAGTAGTATAATCCCCAGAAACACTGAAGCTTTCTTT | TRBJ1-1 | - | TRBV19 | -